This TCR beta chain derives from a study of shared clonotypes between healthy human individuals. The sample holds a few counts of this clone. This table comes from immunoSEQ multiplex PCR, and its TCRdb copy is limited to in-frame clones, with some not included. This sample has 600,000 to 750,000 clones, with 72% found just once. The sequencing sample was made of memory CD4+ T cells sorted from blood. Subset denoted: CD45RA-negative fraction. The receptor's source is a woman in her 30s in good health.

The CDR3 sequence is CASTADLTEAFF. CDR3 bases: TGTGCCAGCACTGCGGACCTCACTGAAGCTTTCTTT. The chain couples TRBV2 to TRBJ1-1; D uncertain. CDR1 and CDR2 (germline): SNHLY, FYNNEI. CDR3 length: 12 amino acids. Between the trimmed V and J ends, which lost 7 bases and 4 bases, there was a span of 10 bases.